This T cell receptor beta chain was recorded in a study of cytomegalovirus exposure and HLA in healthy donors. Turning to the study itself: Of the donors genotyped, some 400 in all, 65% to 90% fell in the Caucasian-associated ancestry cluster. Study-wide results and caveats: Later on, an analysis showed TCR association rates differing by HLA locus, with DRB1 the most and HLA-C the fewest. In an earlier analysis, about 87% or about 30%: the productive usage of most TCR beta V segments.

CDR1 is MGHDK, CDR2 SYGVNS, per germline. Trimming cost V 4 bases and J 3 bases; bases outside gene matches: 6. The CDR3 covers 14 residues. These donors, healthy bone marrow donors, were studied. On this clone itself: Antigen unknown.

PCR primers comprised 60 Vbeta and 13 Jbeta primers. Method: immunoSEQ multiplex PCR; TCRdb's copy keeps in-frame clones and lacks some. The table gives 65,000 to 80,000 clones; the top ten clones make up about 5% of it. This TCR was recovered from a man aged 30-40 years in good health and CMV-seronegative. The material sequenced was PBMCs. The chain combines TRBV25-1 with TRBJ2-7; 7 bases are shared with TRBD1. The CDR3 bases are TGTGCCAGCAGTGGAGCCGGGACAGTCTACGAGCAGTACTTC. Encoded protein: CASSGAGTVYEQYF.